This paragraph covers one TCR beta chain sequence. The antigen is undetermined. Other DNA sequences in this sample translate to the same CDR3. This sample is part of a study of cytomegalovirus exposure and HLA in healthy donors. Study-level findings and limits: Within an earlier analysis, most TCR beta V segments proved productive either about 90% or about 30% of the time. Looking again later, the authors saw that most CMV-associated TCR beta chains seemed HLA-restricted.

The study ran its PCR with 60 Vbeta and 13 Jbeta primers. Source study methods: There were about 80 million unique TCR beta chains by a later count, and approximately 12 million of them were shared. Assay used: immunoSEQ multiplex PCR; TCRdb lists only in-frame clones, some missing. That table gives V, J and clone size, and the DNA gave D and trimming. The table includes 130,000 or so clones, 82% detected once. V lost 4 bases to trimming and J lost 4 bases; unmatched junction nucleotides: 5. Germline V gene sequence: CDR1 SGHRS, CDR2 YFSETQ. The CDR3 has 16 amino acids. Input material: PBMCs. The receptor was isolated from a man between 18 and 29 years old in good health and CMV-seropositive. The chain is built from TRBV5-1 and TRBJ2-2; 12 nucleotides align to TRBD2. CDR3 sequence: CASSPLAGGGTGELFF. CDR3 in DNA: TGCGCCAGCAGCCCACTAGCGGGAGGCGGCACCGGGGAGCTGTTTTTT.